These 28 T cell receptor beta chains originate from one sample sequenced in a study of cytomegalovirus exposure and HLA in healthy donors (dated by TCRdb to the late 2010s). The library was prepared using the immunoSEQ multiplex PCR assay. The multiplex PCR relied on a mix of 60 forward primers for TCR Vbeta segments and 13 reverse primers for TCR Jbeta segments. TCRdb stores this immuneACCESS table with in-frame sequences only. Part of the clones is absent; in the studies checked, under half of the shortfall reflects unresolved V genes, and no reason is known for the rest. The sample yields approximately 97,000 clones; roughly 83% were counted once. Approximately 3.4% of the sample rests with the top ten. Sequences were obtained from PBMCs. The receptors originated from a male donor in good health and CMV-seropositive.

The genes are TRBV28 and TRBJ2-7; D perhaps matches TRBD2 (5 bases). The CDR3 has 15 residues. Germline loops: CDR1 MDHEN, CDR2 SYDVKM. The V end was cut by 4 bases, the J end by 5 bases, with 18 bases between. DNA of the CDR3: TGTGCCAGCAGTTCGGGTCTGGGAGAGTGGAACGAGCAGTACTTC. Its translation: CASSSGLGEWNEQYF. The variable domain in full, with the rest retrieved from reference TRBV28 and TRBJ2-7, is DVKVTQSSRYLVKRTGEKVFLECVQDMDHENMFWYRQDPGLGLRLIYFSYDVKMKEKGDIPEGYSVSREKKERFSLILESASTNQTSMYLCASSSGLGEWNEQYFGPGTRLTVT.

CDR3 sequence reads: CASSLSPTNEQFF. CDR3 DNA sequence: TGTGCCAGCAGCTTATCGCCTACGAATGAGCAGTTCTTC. The V and J genes are TRBV11-2 and TRBJ2-1, with D unresolved. This CDR3 comprises 13 residues. V was pared by 2 bases and J by 7 bases, with 9 bases between. Germline V gene lookup returns CDR1 SGHAT and CDR2 FQNNGV.

The J gene is TRBJ2-5, the V gene TRBV4-1; 8 bases are a match to TRBD2. V lost 4 bases and J lost 4; bases outside the gene matches: 11. The CDR3 is 16 amino acids. CDR1 and CDR2 from the germline V gene are MGHRA and YSYEKL. CDR3 sequence reads: CASSPLAGGVGETQYF. Here the CDR3 DNA reads TGCGCCAGCAGCCCCTTGGCGGGGGGCGTGGGAGAGACCCAGTACTTC.

The rearrangement links TRBV4-2 to TRBJ2-3; TRBD2 matches at 10 bases. The V and J ends lost 1 base and 2 bases, in that order; junction bases with no gene match: 3. Germline CDR1 is LGHNA and CDR2 is YNFKEQ. This CDR3 has 16 residues. CDR3 sequence: CASSQASGGSTDTQYF. In DNA form, the CDR3 reads TGTGCCAGCAGCCAAGCTAGCGGGGGATCCACAGATACGCAGTATTTT.

The V and J genes are TRBV5-4 and TRBJ1-2; D unresolved. Per the germline V gene, CDR1 is SGHNT and CDR2 is YYREEE (reference sequence). CDR3 length: 11 amino acids. The ends were cut back, 7 bases at V and 6 bases at J, with 10 bases in the middle. CDR3 nucleotide sequence: TGTGCCAGCGCCTGGGAGGATGGCTACACCTTC. Amino acids: CASAWEDGYTF.

This clone was counted a few times. The rearrangement joins TRBV6-1 to TRBJ1-2; TRBD1 might be the D (5 bases). Germline CDR1 reads MNHNS; CDR2 reads SASEGT. V lost 7 bases to trimming and J lost 1 base, with 13 bases between them. There are 14 residues in the CDR3. In DNA form, the CDR3 reads TGTGCCAGCACCCCAGGGAGGGGTAACTATGGCTACACCTTC. This gives the protein CASTPGRGNYGYTF.

The chain recombines TRBV6-1 with TRBJ1-6; D is unclear. The CDR3 extends over 13 amino acids. V shed 6 bases and J shed 8 bases, with 11 bases lying between them. Germline assignment: CDR1 MNHNS and CDR2 SASEGT. CDR3 nucleotides: TGTGCCAGCAGAGAGGGCCCGGATTCACCCCTCCACTTT. Residues: CASREGPDSPLHF.

The V and J genes are TRBV5-6 and TRBJ2-2; 10 bases are a match to TRBD1. V shed 4 bases, J shed 6 bases, and the junction held 3 bases outside the gene matches. This CDR3 is built from 14 residues. The germline V gene encodes CDR1 SGHDT and CDR2 YYEEEE. The CDR3 sequence is CASSPGTGAGELFF. Written as DNA, the CDR3 is TGTGCCAGCAGCCCCGGGACAGGGGCCGGGGAGCTGTTTTTT.

The rearrangement links TRBV19 to TRBJ2-1, with no clear D. V gave up 1 base and J gave up 8 bases, with 12 bases separating them. Germline-derived CDR1 and CDR2 are LNHDA and SQIVND (reference sequence). There are 14 residues in the CDR3. This chain's CDR3 is CASSIGHPTHEQFF. CDR3 in DNA: TGTGCCAGTAGTATAGGTCACCCTACGCATGAGCAGTTCTTC.

This chain joins TRBV6-5 and TRBJ2-7; D may be TRBD2 (6 bases). There are 13 residues in the CDR3. Germline V lookup: CDR1 MNHEY, CDR2 SVGAGI. V lost 7 bases, J lost 0 bases, and 10 bases lay in between. CDR3 in DNA: TGTGCCAGCAATTCCGGGAGCTCCTACGAGCAGTACTTC. It yields the protein CASNSGSSYEQYF.

This chain connects TRBV7-8 to TRBJ1-5; D not resolved. This CDR3 comprises 12 residues. Trimming took 5 bases from V and 7 from J, leaving 9 bases between them. CDR1 is SGHVS and CDR2 is FQNEAQ in the germline V gene. The CDR3 sequence is CASSPSPQPQHF. The CDR3, as DNA: TGTGCCAGCAGCCCTTCCCCCCAGCCCCAGCATTTT.

This chain uses TRBV15 with TRBJ2-1, with TRBD2 identical over 9 bases. Germline V gene lookup returns CDR1 LNHNV and CDR2 YYDKDF (reference sequence). After removal of 3 bases from V and 6 bases from J, the junction contained 6 bases not matched to a gene. CDR3 size: 15 residues. The CDR3 sequence: CATSSSGGRGNEQFF. The CDR3 DNA is TGTGCCACCAGCAGTAGCGGGGGAAGGGGCAATGAGCAGTTCTTC.

The V and J genes are TRBV5-1 and TRBJ2-5, with 7 positions matching TRBD1. The J call may be incorrect, as the DNA end agrees better with TRBJ2-7. The germline V gene has CDR1 SGHRS and CDR2 YFSETQ. This CDR3 contains 17 residues. The CDR3 here is CASSLSPGTVISYEQYF. CDR3 in DNA: TGCGCCAGCAGCTTGAGCCCCGGGACAGTCATCTCCTACGAGCAGTACTTC.

V is TRBV13 and J is TRBJ1-5, with a possible D match to TRBD1 (6 bases). Germline V gene data show CDR1 as PRHDT and CDR2 as FYEKMQ (reference sequence). This CDR3 is 14 amino acids long. The V and J ends lost 0 bases and 9 bases respectively, with 12 bases between them. The chain's CDR3 is CASSLGRGAGPQHF. The CDR3 region has the DNA TGTGCCAGCAGCTTAGGTCGGGGGGCCGGGCCCCAGCATTTT.

The gene calls are TRBV6-1 and TRBJ1-2, with D possibly matching TRBD1 (5 bases). CDR1 is MNHNS, CDR2 SASEGT, per germline. Deletions cut 3 bases from V and 3 bases from J, with 8 bases between. The CDR3 covers 13 residues. CDR3 protein: CASSEGGDYGYTF. The CDR3 coding sequence is TGTGCCAGCAGTGAGGGAGGGGACTATGGCTACACCTTC.

CDR3 region: CASSQETANTEAFF. The CDR3 DNA follows: TGCGCCAGCAGCCAAGAAACAGCGAACACTGAAGCTTTCTTT. The chain employs TRBV4-1 and TRBJ1-1, with D uncertain. V was cut by 0 bases and J by 1 base, with 6 bases left in between. There are 14 residues in the CDR3. The germline gives CDR1 MGHRA, CDR2 YSYEKL.

The CDR3 nucleotides read TGTGCCAGCAGTTACCCGACAGATCCCCCGACCCAGTACTTC. The encoded protein is CASSYPTDPPTQYF. V usage is TRBV6-5 and J usage is TRBJ2-5; possible D gene TRBD1, 5 bases. V was shortened by 2 bases and J by 7 bases, with 14 bases between the two germline ends. CDR1 is MNHEY, CDR2 SVGAGI, per germline. The length of the CDR3 is 14 residues.

The sample holds a few counts of this clone. CDR3 nucleotides: TGTGCCACCAGCAGCGTAGACAGGAAAAACTACGAGCAGTACTTC. Its translation is CATSSVDRKNYEQYF. The gene calls are TRBV15 and TRBJ2-7; D is perhaps TRBD1 (6 bases). This CDR3 has 15 amino acids. V lost 3 bases and J lost 3, with 15 bases in between. Germline V CDR1 and CDR2: LNHNV, YYDKDF (reference sequence).

V is TRBV5-1 and J is TRBJ2-1, with 12 bases that match TRBD2. This CDR3 contains 15 residues. The V gene's germline CDR1 is SGHRS and CDR2 YFSETQ. V lost 3 bases and J lost 4; bases outside the gene matches: 2. CDR3 protein: CASSSLAGGYNEQFF. CDR3 DNA sequence: TGCGCCAGCAGCTCGCTAGCGGGGGGGTACAATGAGCAGTTCTTC.

The gene calls are TRBV4-1 and TRBJ1-3; D is unclear. CDR1 MGHRA and CDR2 YSYEKL come from the germline V gene. Trimming removed 0 bases at V and 0 bases at J, with 9 bases between. This CDR3 spans 16 amino acids. CDR3 coding DNA: TGCGCCAGCAGCCAAGATCGCAGTCACTCTGGAAACACCATATATTTT. It specifies CASSQDRSHSGNTIYF.

This clone was found once. J is TRBJ1-4 and V is TRBV7-2, with D unclear. V lost 2 bases, J lost 8 bases, and 15 bases lay in between. This CDR3 is built from 15 residues. Per the germline V gene, CDR1 is SGHTA and CDR2 is FQGNSA. Here the CDR3 DNA reads TGTGCCAGCAGCTTACTGCCTAGCCTATTAGAAAAACTGTTTTTT. Its protein is CASSLLPSLLEKLFF.

The V and J genes are TRBV7-9 and TRBJ1-1; no firm D call. Germline-derived CDR1 and CDR2 are SEHNR and FQNEAQ (reference sequence). V lost 2 bases to trimming and J lost 5 bases, with 6 bases between them. CDR3 length: 12 residues. CDR3 loop: CASSLSFTEAFF. For the CDR3, the DNA is TGTGCCAGCAGCTTATCCTTTACTGAAGCTTTCTTT.

The V gene is TRBV6-6, the J gene TRBJ1-1; 7 positions agree with TRBD1. Germline-derived CDR1 and CDR2 are MNHNY and SVGAGI (reference sequence). The CDR3 sequence is 16 residues long. V dropped 7 bases and J dropped 4; count of bases not matched to a gene: 15. CDR3 bases: TGTGCCAGCACCCAGGGAACAGGGGCCTCGGGCACTGAAGCTTTCTTT. This encodes CASTQGTGASGTEAFF.

The chain couples TRBV6-5 to TRBJ2-7; D is unclear. The CDR3 totals 11 residues. CDR1 MNHEY and CDR2 SVGAGI come from the germline V gene. With 4 bases removed from V and 5 bases from J, the gap between germline ends came to 6 bases. This CDR3 reads CASSSLHEQYF. The DNA for the CDR3 is TGTGCCAGCAGTTCCCTCCACGAGCAGTACTTC.

The genes are TRBV5-1 and TRBJ2-7, with a tentative D call TRBD1 (5 bases). V lost 4 bases and J 0 bases, leaving 11 bases between the germline ends. The V gene's germline CDR1 is SGHRS and CDR2 YFSETQ. The CDR3 totals 14 residues. The CDR3 reads CASSLRQPSYEQYF. CDR3 nucleotide sequence: TGCGCCAGCAGCCTTCGACAGCCCTCCTACGAGCAGTACTTC.

This rearrangement joins TRBV25-1 to TRBJ1-2; 8 bases agree with TRBD1. The CDR3 is 13 residues long. Trimming took 6 bases from V and 8 from J; bases not matched to a gene: 8. The germline V gene has CDR1 MGHDK and CDR2 SYGVNS. The CDR3 nucleotides read TGTGCCAGCAGGAGGACAGGGCGAGGAGGCTACACCTTC. Translated, it gives CASRRTGRGGYTF.

This clone was recorded a few times. The V gene is TRBV29-1, the J gene TRBJ1-2, with 7 bases that match TRBD1. After removal of 3 bases from V and 8 bases from J, the junction contained 9 bases not matched to a gene. CDR1 is SQVTM, CDR2 ANQGSEA, per germline. This CDR3 has 13 amino acids. The CDR3 here is CSVEFLGGTGYTF. As DNA, the CDR3 is TGCAGCGTTGAGTTTTTAGGGGGCACAGGCTACACCTTC.

The V and J genes are TRBV5-1 and TRBJ2-1; 10 nucleotides match TRBD2. Per germline, CDR1 SGHRS and CDR2 YFSETQ. The CDR3 spans 16 residues. V trimming: 4 bases; J trimming: 0 bases; junction bases outside the gene matches: 4. The DNA for the CDR3 is TGCGCCAGCAGCGTTAGCGGGGGGTCCTCCTACAATGAGCAGTTCTTC. This codes for CASSVSGGSSYNEQFF. Supplemented by reference TRBV5-1 and TRBJ2-1, the full variable domain reads KAGVTQTPRYLIKTRGQQVTLSCSPISGHRSVSWYQQTPGQGLQFLFEYFSETQRNKGNFPGRFSGRQFSNSRSEMNVSTLELGDSALYLCASSVSGGSSYNEQFFGPGTRLTVL.